A selection of T cell receptor beta chains follows, all from one sample in a study of beta chain features in type 1 diabetes. The method was immunoSEQ multiplex PCR; TCRdb's version includes in-frame clones alone and lacks a portion of them. The sample consists of 900,000 or so clones, 15% to 20% of them appearing once. The sample consisted of naive CD4+ T cells from blood. The source of these receptors is a woman aged 18-29 years in good health. Both conserved end residues are part of each CDR3. A D gene is named only where the DNA matches it firmly. Some rows have no size entry. The others give once, few or many, or a class for an expanded clone.

clone size	D gene	V gene	J gene	CDR3 protein	CDR3 DNA
few	.	TRBV4-1	TRBJ1-2	CASSHSGEIGYTF	TGCGCCAGCAGCCATTCAGGGGAAATTGGCTACACCTTC
few	.	TRBV28	TRBJ2-1	CASSQRINEQFF	TGTGCCAGCAGCCAGAGGATCAATGAGCAGTTCTTC
few	TRBD2	TRBV9	TRBJ2-2	CASSLTTSGYSTGELFF	TGTGCCAGCAGCCTTACCACTAGCGGGTATAGCACCGGGGAGCTGTTTTTT
.	.	TRBV10-3	TRBJ2-1	CAISEMPGGRINEQFF	TGTGCCATCAGTGAGATGCCCGGGGGTAGGATCAATGAGCAGTTCTTC
few	TRBD2	TRBV7-3	TRBJ2-2	CASSLTGLAAGELFF	TGTGCCAGCAGCTTAACGGGACTAGCGGCCGGGGAGCTGTTTTTT
few	.	TRBV7-3	TRBJ2-3	CASSPGPTDTQYF	TGTGCCAGCAGCCCCGGCCCCACAGATACGCAGTATTTT
.	.	TRBV20-1	TRBJ1-1	CSALGNTEAFF	TGCAGTGCTCTAGGGAACACTGAAGCTTTCTTT
.	TRBD2	TRBV7-8	TRBJ2-7	CASSYPGLADTYEQYF	TGTGCCAGCAGCTACCCGGGACTAGCGGATACCTACGAGCAGTACTTC
few	.	TRBV18	TRBJ2-5	CASSPFGGPETQYF	TGTGCCAGCTCACCCTTCGGGGGGCCGGAGACCCAGTACTTC
.	.	TRBV28	TRBJ1-1	CASSLQYTEAFF	TGTGCCAGCAGTTTGCAGTACACTGAAGCTTTCTTT
.	TRBD2	TRBV2	TRBJ2-2	CASRSTSGDTGELFF	TGTGCCAGCAGGTCAACTAGCGGGGACACCGGGGAGCTGTTTTTT
.	.	TRBV7-8	TRBJ2-3	CASSLRRPKTGQWADTQYF	TGTGCCAGCAGCTTACGGAGGCCGAAGACCGGCCAGTGGGCAGATACGCAGTATTTT
few	.	TRBV13	TRBJ2-4	CASSVTGAKNIQYF	TGTGCCAGCAGCGTCACAGGGGCCAAAAACATTCAGTACTTC
few	.	TRBV7-9	TRBJ2-5	CASSTQGIQETQYF	TGTGCCAGCAGCACACAGGGCATCCAAGAGACCCAGTACTTC
.	.	TRBV9	TRBJ2-2	CASSGWISGELFF	TGTGCCAGCAGCGGATGGATCTCCGGGGAGCTGTTTTTT
few	.	TRBV28	TRBJ1-1	CASSLWGVGDTEAFF	TGTGCCAGCAGTTTATGGGGGGTAGGGGACACTGAAGCTTTCTTT
few	.	TRBV18	TRBJ2-7	CASSREEINEQYF	TGTGCCAGCTCCCGGGAAGAGATTAACGAGCAGTACTTC
.	.	TRBV15	TRBJ2-5	CATSEQVQETQYF	TGTGCCACCAGCGAACAGGTTCAAGAGACCCAGTACTTC
few	.	TRBV18	TRBJ2-7	CASSPQGGPYEQYF	TGTGCCAGCTCACCACAGGGGGGACCCTACGAGCAGTACTTC
.	.	TRBV7-2	TRBJ1-5	CASSSNGMAAGHSNQPQHF	TGTGCCAGCAGCTCAAATGGGATGGCAGCTGGCCATAGCAATCAGCCCCAGCATTTT
.	TRBD2	TRBV4-3	TRBJ2-2	CASSQVGLADTGELFF	TGCGCCAGCAGCCAAGTGGGACTAGCGGACACCGGGGAGCTGTTTTTT
few	.	TRBV9	TRBJ1-3	CASTSTGSGNTIYF	TGTGCCAGCACCTCTACAGGATCTGGAAACACCATATATTTT
.	TRBD2	TRBV5-1	TRBJ2-7	CASSPQGTSGRREQYF	TGCGCCAGCAGCCCCCAAGGGACTAGCGGGAGACGCGAGCAGTACTTC
.	.	TRBV7-9	TRBJ2-7	CASSLFPRRGYEQYF	TGTGCCAGCAGCTTATTCCCCAGACGCGGCTACGAGCAGTACTTC
few	TRBD2	TRBV7-9	TRBJ2-1	CASSSSIAGVTYNEQFF	TGTGCCAGCAGCTCGTCAATAGCGGGAGTGACCTACAATGAGCAGTTCTTC
few	TRBD1	TRBV2	TRBJ1-2	CASSPQGANYGYTF	TGTGCCAGCAGTCCACAGGGGGCTAACTATGGCTACACCTTC
.	.	TRBV4-3	TRBJ1-4	CASSLQTVNEKLFF	TGCGCCAGCAGCCTTCAGACAGTTAATGAAAAACTGTTTTTT
.	.	TRBV7-9	TRBJ1-1	CASSLDPRGTEAFF	TGTGCCAGCAGCTTAGACCCCAGGGGCACTGAAGCTTTCTTT
few	TRBD2	TRBV5-1	TRBJ2-5	CASSGSGEQETQYF	TGCGCCAGCAGCGGTAGCGGGGAGCAAGAGACCCAGTACTTC
few	.	TRBV10-3	TRBJ1-2	CAIRAQSSTNYGYTF	TGTGCCATCCGGGCCCAAAGCTCTACTAACTATGGCTACACCTTC
.	.	TRBV5-1	TRBJ2-4	CASSLAAGNIQYF	TGCGCCAGCAGCTTGGCAGCGGGAAACATTCAGTACTTC
.	TRBD2	TRBV28	TRBJ2-3	CASSRFLAVSTDTQYF	TGTGCCAGTAGTCGTTTTCTAGCGGTGAGCACAGATACGCAGTATTTT
few	TRBD1	TRBV7-9	TRBJ1-2	CASSPGTGVYGYTF	TGTGCCAGCAGCCCCGGGACAGGTGTCTATGGCTACACCTTC
.	.	TRBV9	TRBJ2-7	CASSNREFGEQYF	TGTGCCAGCAGCAACAGGGAGTTCGGCGAGCAGTACTTC
.	.	TRBV29-1	TRBJ1-1	CSARTHLNTEAFF	TGCAGCGCGAGAACTCACCTGAACACTGAAGCTTTCTTT
.	.	TRBV11-2	TRBJ2-2	CASSSNPASWAGELFF	TGTGCCAGCAGCTCCAACCCCGCTAGCTGGGCCGGGGAGCTGTTTTTT
.	.	TRBV5-1	TRBJ2-7	CASSLEDRDYEQYF	TGCGCCAGCAGCTTAGAAGATAGGGACTACGAGCAGTACTTC
.	TRBD1	TRBV18	TRBJ2-3	CASSRTLRTTGPRTDTQYF	TGTGCCAGCTCACGGACACTACGAACGACAGGGCCCCGGACAGATACGCAGTATTTT
.	.	TRBV20-1	TRBJ2-4	CSALYNIQYF	TGCAGTGCTCTGTATAACATTCAGTACTTC